The TCR beta chain described here comes from a study of T cell responses to AZD1222 COVID-19 vaccine (dated by TCRdb to the early 2020s). Describing the broader study: Because spike-specific TCR depth and breadth did not differ between the two schedules, AZD1222 recipients who got a second dose at roughly 4 weeks were pooled with those who got a second dose at roughly 12 weeks. A total of about 230 trial participants underwent TCR sequencing, of whom some 210 received two doses of AZD1222 and about 26 received two doses of the MenACWY control vaccine. Enrollment into the trials was organized by age into subgroups of 18-55, 56-69 and 70-plus years, and those subgroups contained roughly 140, 27 and 60 TCR-sequenced participants, respectively. Beyond this particular receptor, the publication reports: The 56-69-year group was small, and its depth increase did not reach significance, likely because of low power. Participants were mostly white British and included more females than males, and it was suggested by the authors that clonal diversity may have been underestimated. Conclusions about previously exposed vaccinees are limited because only six or seven AZD1222 recipients were SARS-CoV-2 seropositive at baseline. The whole spike protein was spanned by vaccine-associated CD4 TCRs, and dominant responses were seen in regions 160-218 and 743-854. After two AZD1222 doses, spike-specific TCR breadth and depth were significantly higher than at day 0 and than in MenACWY recipients. Epitopes outside the regions mutated in the B.1.351 and B.1.1.7 variants were reportedly recognized by nearly half of the unique spike-specific TCRs. Because no samples from the day 14 peak response were available, repertoires could be characterized only after the peak T cell response.

CDR1 and CDR2 are drawn from the germline V gene: SNHLY, FYNNEI. The cysteine opens and the phenylalanine closes a CDR3 of 15 amino acids. CDR3 DNA only is kept here, 45 bases in frame from base 1. The V end gives up 5 bases and the J end 1 base, leaving 7 bases in the junction not matched to a gene. The CDR3 regions of human TCRbeta chains were analyzed by immunosequencing. The authors' pipeline ran thus. TCRs in the repertoires were compared against a reference library of SARS-CoV-2-specific TCRs that had been generated with the MIRA antigen-specificity platform. Breadth meant the fraction of unique TCRs that were SARS-CoV-2-associated, whereas depth meant the fraction of total T cells that were SARS-CoV-2-associated. Using the MIRA data, each spike-specific TCR was assigned both to the spike region to which the TCR was reactive and to a CD4 or CD8 class. Log10-transformed breadth and depth values were compared by one-way ANOVA with Sidak's multiple comparisons tests. TCRdb mirrors the immuneACCESS table, restricted to in-frame sequences. Some clones are absent from its copies; in checked studies, under half trace to an unresolved V gene, and the reason for the others is unknown. The DNA gave D and trimming, while V, J and clone size come from that table. This sample gives 150,000 or so clones in total; approximately 92% of them show up just once. The ten most abundant clones make up approximately 4.8% of the sample.

What the time point label conveys for this sample: baseline before first vaccination. Vaccinee samples were obtained from the UK trials COV001 and COV002, which included a single-blind randomized controlled phase 2/3 trial of AZD1222 (ChAdOx1 nCoV-19) in healthy adults. For TCRbeta chain sequencing, PBMC samples from trial participants were taken at day 0 and at day 28 after the second dose. Note on this clone: Its antigen is not yet known. No quality values exist for individual bases; no much larger clone is one base distant.

Material: peripheral blood, obtained on day 0 of AZD1222 vaccination. The receptor's source is an adult in good health. The sequence is built from TRBV2 and TRBJ2-7, with 8 middle bases fitting TRBD2. The CDR3 region has the sequence CASSLSGSTSYEQYF. The DNA is TGTGCCAGCAGTTTAAGCGGGAGTACATCCTACGAGCAGTACTTC.